This is a list of T cell receptor beta chains from one sample in a study of PD-1 blockade in classical Hodgkin lymphoma. Profiling relied on immunoSEQ multiplex PCR, and the TCRdb table lists in-frame clones only, not all of them. The sample carries 60,000 or so clones, about 88% recorded once. The sequencing used peripheral blood mononuclear cells (PBMCs), collected at baseline. These TCRs come from a human donor with classical Hodgkin lymphoma. CDR3s include the opening cysteine and the closing phenylalanine or tryptophan. Each record gives: CDR3 length, J gene, V gene, CDR3 protein.

len: 16; j_gene: TRBJ2-1; v_gene: TRBV6-1; CDR3aa: CASSEIRKGYYNEQFF
len: 13; j_gene: TRBJ1-1; v_gene: TRBV7-2; CDR3aa: CASSRPGDTEAFF
len: 13; j_gene: TRBJ2-3; v_gene: TRBV7-8; CDR3aa: CASSLGGTDTQYF
len: 15; j_gene: TRBJ2-1; v_gene: TRBV13; CDR3aa: CASSFRLVGHNEQFF
len: 19; j_gene: TRBJ2-1; v_gene: TRBV21-1; CDR3aa: CASSKPSLLAVLTYNEQFF
len: 12; j_gene: TRBJ1-1; v_gene: TRBV7-2; CDR3aa: CASSRDRGAAFF
len: 14; j_gene: TRBJ1-6; v_gene: TRBV5-1; CDR3aa: CASSLEVHNSPLHF
len: 16; j_gene: TRBJ2-7; v_gene: TRBV6-5; CDR3aa: CASSSPMQGFAYEQYF
len: 18; j_gene: TRBJ2-1; v_gene: TRBV5-1; CDR3aa: CASSPPPPPGLRGNEQFF
len: 16; j_gene: TRBJ2-1; v_gene: TRBV19; CDR3aa: CASSIAPLGQARPRFF
len: 14; j_gene: TRBJ2-1; v_gene: TRBV28; CDR3aa: CASSFRGPYNEQFF
len: 15; j_gene: TRBJ2-1; v_gene: TRBV6-5; CDR3aa: CASSLSGTGYNEQFF
len: 14; j_gene: TRBJ1-6; v_gene: TRBV19; CDR3aa: CASSIAMYNSPLHF
len: 15; j_gene: TRBJ1-2; v_gene: TRBV4-1; CDR3aa: CASSQEGHTSYGYTF
len: 13; j_gene: TRBJ2-4; v_gene: TRBV28; CDR3aa: CASSLKYPNIQYF
len: 15; j_gene: TRBJ2-7; v_gene: TRBV5-1; CDR3aa: CASSSQGRLLDEQYF
len: 16; j_gene: TRBJ2-5; v_gene: TRBV18; CDR3aa: CASSPQSSTGQETQYF
len: 15; j_gene: TRBJ2-1; v_gene: TRBV19; CDR3aa: CASSLAGGPYNEQFF
len: 14; j_gene: TRBJ1-2; v_gene: TRBV19; CDR3aa: CASSLLEGYYGYTF
len: 14; j_gene: TRBJ1-5; v_gene: TRBV7-4; CDR3aa: CASSLVRGGQPQHF
len: 13; j_gene: TRBJ2-7; v_gene: TRBV5-1; CDR3aa: CASSPGQGNEQYF
len: 14; j_gene: TRBJ1-5; v_gene: TRBV2; CDR3aa: CASSPDSLNQPQHF
len: 14; j_gene: TRBJ1-2; v_gene: TRBV11-1; CDR3aa: CASSFGTGTYGYTF
len: 11; j_gene: TRBJ2-7; v_gene: TRBV27; CDR3aa: CASSPGVEQYF
len: 14; j_gene: TRBJ1-4; v_gene: TRBV10-3; CDR3aa: CAISPGQGNEKLFF
len: 15; j_gene: TRBJ2-7; v_gene: TRBV19; CDR3aa: CASSPLGLAGDEQYF
len: 14; j_gene: TRBJ2-7; v_gene: TRBV7-9; CDR3aa: CASSWGQGAYEQYF
len: 14; j_gene: TRBJ2-3; v_gene: TRBV4-1; CDR3aa: CASSPLANPDTQYF
len: 13; j_gene: TRBJ2-1; v_gene: TRBV7-2; CDR3aa: CASSQPSYNEQFF
len: 13; j_gene: TRBJ2-3; v_gene: TRBV10-3; CDR3aa: CAISPGAAGTQYF
len: 15; j_gene: TRBJ1-4; v_gene: TRBV21-1; CDR3aa: CASSTQGAPNEKLFF
len: 12; j_gene: TRBJ2-3; v_gene: TRBV6-1; CDR3aa: CASSLLEGTQYF
len: 14; j_gene: TRBJ2-2; v_gene: TRBV5-1; CDR3aa: CASKVYPNTGELFF
len: 15; j_gene: TRBJ1-2; v_gene: TRBV6-5; CDR3aa: CASSPPGQGAGGYTF
len: 11; j_gene: TRBJ2-1; v_gene: TRBV2; CDR3aa: CASGGGFEQFF
len: 18; j_gene: TRBJ2-1; v_gene: TRBV5-1; CDR3aa: CASSLGGGRGNSYNEQFF
len: 15; j_gene: TRBJ2-7; v_gene: TRBV27; CDR3aa: CASRPIDRDSYEQYF
len: 15; j_gene: TRBJ2-3; v_gene: TRBV28; CDR3aa: CASTKLAGGSDTQYF
len: 15; j_gene: TRBJ2-4; v_gene: TRBV18; CDR3aa: CASSPGLGAKNIQYF
len: 10; j_gene: TRBJ2-7; v_gene: TRBV7-9; CDR3aa: CASSGDEQYF
len: 14; j_gene: TRBJ1-5; v_gene: TRBV2; CDR3aa: CASSDDRGIQPQHF
len: 11; j_gene: TRBJ2-7; v_gene: TRBV20-1; CDR3aa: CSAREVYEQYF
len: 13; j_gene: TRBJ2-1; v_gene: TRBV4-1; CDR3aa: CASSRTGNNEQFF
len: 13; j_gene: TRBJ1-3; v_gene: TRBV19; CDR3aa: CASSRDGGNTIYF
len: 14; j_gene: TRBJ2-7; v_gene: TRBV28; CDR3aa: CASTGGREIYEQYF
len: 16; j_gene: TRBJ2-3; v_gene: TRBV19; CDR3aa: CASSYPSGGSTDTQYF
len: 16; j_gene: TRBJ1-6; v_gene: TRBV4-1; CDR3aa: CASSQDGQGLNSPLHF
len: 15; j_gene: TRBJ2-2; v_gene: TRBV11-2; CDR3aa: CASSVAGGGAGELFF
len: 14; j_gene: TRBJ1-5; v_gene: TRBV4-1; CDR3aa: CASSPTGNNQPQHF
len: 13; j_gene: TRBJ2-3; v_gene: TRBV2; CDR3aa: CASVRTVTDTQYF
len: 15; j_gene: TRBJ1-4; v_gene: TRBV28; CDR3aa: CASSLPREGSEKLFF
len: 15; j_gene: TRBJ2-2; v_gene: TRBV6-5; CDR3aa: CASSYRLAGGRELFF
len: 14; j_gene: TRBJ2-4; v_gene: TRBV4-1; CDR3aa: CASSQVRGTGNQYF
len: 14; j_gene: TRBJ2-2; v_gene: TRBV4-1; CDR3aa: CASSQRQGTGELFF
len: 17; j_gene: TRBJ2-1; v_gene: TRBV21-1; CDR3aa: CASSKGAGGQTYNEQFF
len: 15; j_gene: TRBJ2-7; v_gene: TRBV4-1; CDR3aa: CASSHNPGQGYEQYF
len: 12; j_gene: TRBJ2-7; v_gene: TRBV6-1; CDR3aa: CASSVRGYEQYF
len: 15; j_gene: TRBJ2-1; v_gene: TRBV7-9; CDR3aa: CASSLDMSSYNEQFF
len: 16; j_gene: TRBJ2-1; v_gene: TRBV5-1; CDR3aa: CASSLAGGKGYNEQFF